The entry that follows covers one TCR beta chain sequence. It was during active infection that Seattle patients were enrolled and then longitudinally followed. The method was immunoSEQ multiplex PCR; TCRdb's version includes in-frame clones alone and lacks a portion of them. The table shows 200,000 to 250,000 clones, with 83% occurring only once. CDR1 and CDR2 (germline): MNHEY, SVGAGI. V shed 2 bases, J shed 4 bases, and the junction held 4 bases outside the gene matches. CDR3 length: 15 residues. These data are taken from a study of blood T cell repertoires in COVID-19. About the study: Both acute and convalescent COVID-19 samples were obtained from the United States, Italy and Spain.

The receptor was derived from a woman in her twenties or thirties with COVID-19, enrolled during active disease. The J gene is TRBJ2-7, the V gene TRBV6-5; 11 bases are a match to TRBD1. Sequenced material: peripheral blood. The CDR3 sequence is CASSYRGQGVYEQYF. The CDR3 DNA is TGTGCCAGCAGTTACCGGGGACAGGGGGTATACGAGCAGTACTTC.